The rows below give T cell receptor beta chains drawn from one sample of a study of CD8 T cell repertoires and HIV-1 epitope variants. Method: immunoSEQ multiplex PCR; TCRdb's copy keeps in-frame clones and lacks some. The repertoire includes roughly 5,000 clones, 50% to 70% of them detected once, and about 45% sits in the top ten. Their antigens remain unidentified. Sequenced input: cultured CD8+ T cells derived from PBMCs. These receptors originate from a male donor with HIV. Each CDR3 is given with its conserved first and last residue. D genes are given only for firm matches. The size of a clone is reported for some rows only, either as once, few or many, or as a class for expanded clones.

>-|-|TRBJ2-7|TRBV1|13
TGCACCAGCAGCCATTCTCTGCGGTACGAGCAGTACTTC
CTSSHSLRYEQYF
>-|-|TRBJ1-3|TRBV19|14
TGTGCCAGTAGTAATGCGGCGGTTGGAAACACCATATATTTT
CASSNAAVGNTIYF
>-|-|TRBJ1-4|TRBV5-6|13
TGTGCCAGCAGTTTGGGATCTAATGAAAAACTGTTTTTT
CASSLGSNEKLFF
>-|-|TRBJ2-3|TRBV7-8|14
TGTGCCAGCAGCTTAGCGAGCGTTGGAGATACGCAGTATTTT
CASSLASVGDTQYF
>-|-|TRBJ2-3|TRBV5-6|15
TGTGCCAGCAGCTTGGAGGTACGTTCCACAGATACGCAGTATTTT
CASSLEVRSTDTQYF
>-|-|TRBJ2-7|TRBV7-9|14
TGTGCCAGCAGCTTAGGAGAAGGGTCCTACGAGCAGTACTTC
CASSLGEGSYEQYF
>-|TRBD1|TRBJ2-1|TRBV5-1|13
TGCGCCAGCAGCCAGACAGGGGGCAATGAGCAGTTCTTC
CASSQTGGNEQFF
>large|-|TRBJ1-1|TRBV6-5|14
TGTGCCAGCAGTTACTTGGATATGAACACTGAAGCTTTCTTT
CASSYLDMNTEAFF
>-|TRBD1|TRBJ2-5|TRBV6-5|14
TGTGCCAGCAGCTTGAACAGGGGGCAAGAGACCCAGTACTTC
CASSLNRGQETQYF
>few|TRBD1|TRBJ1-1|TRBV25-1|14
TGTGCCAGCAGTGAATATTGGGGGACAGAGGAAGCTTTCTTT
CASSEYWGTEEAFF
>-|TRBD1|TRBJ2-7|TRBV5-8|15
TGTGCCAGCAGCTTGGGGGACAGTGACTCCTACGAGCAGTACTTC
CASSLGDSDSYEQYF
>-|TRBD1|TRBJ1-2|TRBV4-2|15
TGTGCCAGCAGCTTTACAGGGGGCGATGGCTATGGCTACACCTTC
CASSFTGGDGYGYTF
>-|-|TRBJ2-1|TRBV28|14
TGTGCCAGCCGGACATCGGGATGGCACAATGAGCAGTTCTTC
CASRTSGWHNEQFF
>once|TRBD2|TRBJ2-7|TRBV7-6|16
TGTGCCAGCAGCCGCCTGGGGGCGGGGGGTTCCTACGAGCAGTACTTC
CASSRLGAGGSYEQYF
>-|TRBD1|TRBJ2-5|TRBV7-6|17
TGTGCCAGCAGCTTAGCCCGGGACAGGAGTGGGAGAGAGACCCAGTACTTC
CASSLARDRSGRETQYF
>-|TRBD1|TRBJ2-7|TRBV28|15
TGTGCCAGCACCCCTCTCCTGGACAGGGTGGGTGAGCAGTACTTC
CASTPLLDRVGEQYF
>-|TRBD2|TRBJ2-5|TRBV25-1|11
TGTGCCAGCAGGGGAGGGGAGACCCAGTACTTC
CASRGGETQYF
>-|-|TRBJ2-7|TRBV27|15
TGTGCCAGCAGTTTAGGGCAGTCGGGAACCTACGAGCAGTACTTC
CASSLGQSGTYEQYF
>-|TRBD1|TRBJ1-4|TRBV7-2|15
TGTGCCAGCAGAACCGGGACAGGGGGCGGTGAAAAACTGTTTTTT
CASRTGTGGGEKLFF
>few|-|TRBJ1-2|TRBV9|14
TGTGCCAGCAGCCCCGGGGTGGTATCGGGCGGCTACACCTTC
CASSPGVVSGGYTF
>-|TRBD1|TRBJ1-2|TRBV6-4|18
TGTGCCAGCAGTGTCCCCCCCAGGGACAGGGGGCTTGTCTATGGCTACACCTTC
CASSVPPRDRGLVYGYTF
>-|-|TRBJ1-1|TRBV13|15
TGTGCCAGCAGCTCTCGGTCAGGAGGAATCACTGAAGCTTTCTTT
CASSSRSGGITEAFF
>once|TRBD2|TRBJ2-5|TRBV5-6|16
TGTGCCAGCAGCTTGAGTTTAGAGCGGGGGGAAGAGACCCAGTACTTC
CASSLSLERGEETQYF
>-|-|TRBJ1-6|TRBV18|14
TGTGCCAGCTCACCCACCGTCGGGGACTCACCCCTCCACTTT
CASSPTVGDSPLHF
>once|TRBD2|TRBJ2-2|TRBV4-2|18
TGTGCCAGCAGCCAAGAGACCCCCGCGGGGGGGCGGACCGGGGAGCTGTTTTTT
CASSQETPAGGRTGELFF
>-|-|TRBJ2-7|TRBV29-1|12
TGCAGCGTGGAGGGGAGTAGCTACGAGCAGTACTTC
CSVEGSSYEQYF
>-|TRBD1|TRBJ1-1|TRBV28|14
TGTGCCAGCCTGCGAGGCACAGGGGGCCCTGAAGCTTTCTTT
CASLRGTGGPEAFF
>few|-|TRBJ2-7|TRBV14|16
TGTGCCAGCAGCCAAGATTGGGGAGGGGGTTCCTACGAGCAGTACTTC
CASSQDWGGGSYEQYF
>-|TRBD2|TRBJ2-1|TRBV5-1|15
TGCGCCAGCAGCTTTGGGTCGGGAGGGCCCAATGAGCAGTTCTTC
CASSFGSGGPNEQFF
>-|-|TRBJ2-4|TRBV4-1|16
TGCGCCAGCAGCCAAGGTTTAAACTTAGCCAAAAACATTCAGTACTTC
CASSQGLNLAKNIQYF
>-|-|TRBJ2-7|TRBV5-4|13
TGTGCCAGCAGCTTCCAGGGGGGATCCGAGCAGTACTTC
CASSFQGGSEQYF
>-|-|TRBJ2-5|TRBV7-8|16
TGTGCCAGCAGCCTATACAACCGTGGGCCCCAAGAGACCCAGTACTTC
CASSLYNRGPQETQYF
>-|-|TRBJ2-5|TRBV5-4|10
TGTGCCACCCCAGCGGAGACCCAGTACTTC
CATPAETQYF
>-|TRBD2|TRBJ2-3|TRBV28|16
TGTGCCAGCAGTTCCGAGCGGGGATATGTCACAGATACGCAGTATTTT
CASSSERGYVTDTQYF
>-|-|TRBJ2-1|TRBV7-3|13
TGTGCCAGCAGCTTACTCCTGTACAATGAGCAGTTCTTC
CASSLLLYNEQFF
>few|TRBD1|TRBJ1-5|TRBV27|15
TGTGCCAGCAGTCCCGACAGGGTGTACAATCAGCCCCAGCATTTT
CASSPDRVYNQPQHF
>-|TRBD1|TRBJ2-7|TRBV6-5|14
TGTGCCAGCCGCTTCCGGGACAGGGACAACGAGCAGTACTTC
CASRFRDRDNEQYF
>-|TRBD1|TRBJ2-3|TRBV6-1|15
TGTGCCAGCAGTGAAGGGACAGGGGAGACAGATACGCAGTATTTT
CASSEGTGETDTQYF
>medium-sized|TRBD1|TRBJ1-5|TRBV5-1|13
TGCGCCAGCAGCCCGACAGGGCATCAGCCCCAGCATTTT
CASSPTGHQPQHF
>-|TRBD2|TRBJ2-7|TRBV10-1|16
TGCGCCAGCAGTGAGGAGACAGGACTAGCGGGAGTCGAGCAGTACTTC
CASSEETGLAGVEQYF
>once|TRBD2|TRBJ2-1|TRBV27|16
TGTGCCAGCAGTCCACCGACTAGCGTGGGATACAATGAGCAGTTCTTC
CASSPPTSVGYNEQFF
>-|TRBD2|TRBJ2-2|TRBV2|18
TGTGCCAGCAGTGTGGTTAGCGGGAGGGCGGTTGACACCGGGGAGCTGTTTTTT
CASSVVSGRAVDTGELFF
>few|-|TRBJ2-7|TRBV28|13
TGTGCCAGCAGTTCCCGGTTAGGCTACGAGCAGTACTTC
CASSSRLGYEQYF